Detailed here is one T cell receptor (beta chain). This entry comes from a study of OX40 agonist ivuxolimab in advanced cancers. CDR3 length: 14 residues. From germline, CDR1 is LNHDA and CDR2 SQIVND (reference sequence). V lost 3 bases to trimming and J lost 1 base, with 10 bases between them. Generated by immunoSEQ multiplex PCR, the TCRdb table keeps only in-frame clones and is missing some. The sample records around 12,000 clones, 80% being singletons. The sequences come from CD4+ or CD8+ T cells sorted from blood, collected in a trial of the OX40 agonist ivuxolimab. This TCR was recovered from an adult with an advanced solid tumor such as melanoma, head and neck, liver or kidney cancer. The rearrangement links TRBV19 to TRBJ2-7, with D perhaps matching TRBD2 (5 bases). The CDR3 region is CASSIGNGSYEQYF. In DNA form, the CDR3 reads TGTGCCAGTAGTATCGGGAACGGGTCCTACGAGCAGTACTTC.